This is a list of T cell receptor beta chains from one sample in a study of patients and donors after allogeneic stem cell transplantation. TCRdb processed the RT-PCR reads anew with MiXCR; each CDR3 protein has one entry. The sample lists about 960,000 distinct CDR3 sequences; more than 15% were seen once. Sequences were obtained from blood, either unsorted or a sorted T cell fraction (not recorded which). These receptors were obtained from a human donor who was either an allogeneic HSCT recipient or a stem cell or donor lymphocyte infusion donor (not recorded which). It is not recorded whose cells these are; they may come from a transplant donor. The CDR3 runs from the conserved cysteine through the conserved F or W. A D gene is named only where the DNA matches it firmly. Only some rows state a clone size, as once, few, many or a class for expanded clones.

few	TRBV7-3	NA	TRBJ1-1	CASSSSGWNTEAFF	TGTGCCAGCAGCTCCTCGGGGTGGAACACTGAAGCTTTCTTT
few	TRBV2	NA	TRBJ1-2	CASSDRRMVYGYTF	TGTGCCAGCAGTGATCGACGGATGGTCTATGGCTACACCTTC
NA	TRBV3-1	NA	TRBJ2-6	CASNQGPLSGANVLTF	TGTGCCAGCAACCAGGGACCGCTCTCTGGGGCCAACGTCCTGACTTTC
NA	TRBV7-2	NA	TRBJ2-1	CASSLDASPAEQFF	TGTGCCAGCAGCTTAGACGCTTCTCCTGCTGAGCAGTTCTTC
few	TRBV4-1	TRBD1	TRBJ1-1	CASSLEGGASEAFF	TGCGCCAGCAGCCTCGAAGGGGGCGCCTCTGAAGCTTTCTTT
many	TRBV12-3/TRBV12-4	TRBD1	TRBJ1-1	CASSFRGLGTEAFF	TGTGCCAGCAGTTTCAGGGGGTTAGGCACTGAAGCTTTCTTT
NA	TRBV4-1	TRBD2	TRBJ2-7	CASSQKRGAGTRGGEQYF	TGCGCCAGCAGCCAAAAAAGAGGAGCCGGGACTAGAGGGGGCGAGCAGTACTTC
NA	TRBV30	TRBD2	TRBJ2-1	CAWTLTSGRDNEQFF	TGTGCCTGGACCCTGACTAGCGGGCGGGACAATGAGCAGTTCTTC
few	TRBV6-5	TRBD1	TRBJ2-3	CASSYRPRGPDTQYF	TGTGCCAGCAGTTACAGGCCCAGGGGGCCAGATACGCAGTATTTT
few	TRBV11-2	NA	TRBJ1-1	CASSSSQGFTEAFF	TGTGCCAGCAGCTCCTCACAGGGTTTCACTGAAGCTTTCTTT
few	TRBV12-3/TRBV12-4	TRBD2	TRBJ2-1	CASSLGGVAYNEQFF	TGTGCCAGCAGTTTGGGGGGGGTGGCCTACAATGAGCAGTTCTTC
few	TRBV7-2	NA	TRBJ2-5	CASSLLGGLGETQYF	TGTGCCAGCAGCTTGCTGGGCGGGTTAGGAGAGACCCAGTACTTC
few	TRBV5-1	NA	TRBJ1-3	CASSLEQASGNTIYF	TGCGCCAGCAGCTTGGAACAGGCCTCTGGAAACACCATATATTTT
once	TRBV12-3/TRBV12-4	TRBD1	TRBJ1-2	CASSFGTGDGYGYTF	TGTGCCAGCAGTTTTGGTACAGGGGACGGCTATGGCTACACCTTC
few	TRBV4-3	TRBD1	TRBJ1-1	CASSQYHRGRGTEAFF	TGCGCCAGCAGCCAATATCACAGGGGGCGCGGGACTGAAGCTTTCTTT
NA	TRBV4-1	NA	TRBJ2-1	CASSLRGPGILQFF	TGCGCCAGCAGCCTGCGGGGTCCGGGGATTCTGCAGTTCTTC
NA	TRBV7-9	TRBD1	TRBJ1-3	CASSFGNDRVSGNTIYF	TGTGCCAGCAGCTTTGGCAACGACAGGGTCTCTGGAAACACCATATATTTT
few	TRBV12-3/TRBV12-4	TRBD1	TRBJ1-5	CASSRGGASNQPQHF	TGTGCCAGCAGTCGAGGGGGCGCGAGCAATCAGCCCCAGCATTTT